These 31 T cell receptor beta chains came from one sample sequenced in a study of glioma-infiltrating T cells. TCR alpha and beta CDR3 regions were amplified from RNA using iRepertoire nested multiplex PCR. In TCRdb, the multiplex PCR reads were re-called with MiXCR into one record per CDR3 protein. This sample carries around 44,000 distinct CDR3 sequences, under 25% of them seen once, and the ten largest clones take roughly 6.1%. Sequenced: glioma tissue, nonneoplastic brain tissue, or PBMCs (not recorded which). These receptors came from a human donor with low-grade glioma or glioblastoma, undergoing nonglioma brain surgery, or in good health (not recorded which).

In the case of this clonotype: A much larger clone lies a single base off, so this may be a read error. The genes are TRBV2 and TRBJ2-1, with 10 bases aligning to TRBD1. The germline V gene has CDR1 SNHLY and CDR2 FYNNEI. Trimming at V came to 3 bases and at J to 8 bases, leaving 7 bases not matched to a gene. This CDR3 region has 15 residues. The CDR3 region is CASSEGQGIPDEQFF. The CDR3 nucleotides are TGTGCCAGCAGTGAGGGACAGGGGATTCCCGATGAGCAGTTCTTC.

A note on this clonotype: A much larger clone is a single base away; this may be a read error. The chain has TRBV19 and TRBJ1-5; 7 bases are shared with TRBD1. The CDR3 runs to 15 residues. Germline V lookup: CDR1 LNHDA, CDR2 SQIVND (reference sequence). DNA for the CDR3: TGTGCCAGTAGTATATGGGGGACAGAGAATCGGCCCCAGCATTTT. This codes for CASSIWGTENRPQHF.

This clonotype appeared a few times. The V gene is TRBV2, the J gene TRBJ1-5; maybe TRBD1 (5 bases). V was cut by 7 bases and J by 0 bases, with 7 bases left in between. Looked up from germline, CDR1 is SNHLY and CDR2 is FYNNEI. This CDR3 comprises 13 residues. The CDR3 nucleotides read TGTGCCAGCACAGGGAATAGCAATCAGCCCCAGCATTTT. Its protein is CASTGNSNQPQHF.

Ten or more counts support this clonotype. The chain couples TRBV11-3 to TRBJ2-3, with TRBD1 matching over 7 bases. Germline CDR1 SGHNT, CDR2 YENEEA. This CDR3 has 14 amino acids. V shed 5 bases, J shed 3 bases, and the junction held 5 bases outside the gene matches. The CDR3 nucleotides are TGTGCCAGCAGCCCCGACAGGGCGACAGATACGCAGTATTTT. The encoded protein is CASSPDRATDTQYF.

This clonotype is medium-sized (0.01 to 0.1%) by share. V usage is TRBV28 and J usage is TRBJ2-1; unclear D gene. The CDR3 consists of 14 residues. From germline, CDR1 is MDHEN and CDR2 SYDVKM. V was cut by 1 base and J by 9 bases, with 13 bases left in between. CDR3 nucleotide sequence: TGTGCCAGCAGTTTATCGATCAAGGGCTCTGAGCAGTTCTTC. This gives the protein CASSLSIKGSEQFF.

On this clonotype itself: This may stem from a read error, because a much larger clone lies one nucleotide away. As DNA, the CDR3 is TGTGCCAGCAGTGAGGGGCGGAAGATCACAGATACGCAGTATTTT. This sequence encodes CASSEGRKITDTQYF. The V call is TRBV2, the J call TRBJ2-3, with D perhaps TRBD1 (5 bases). The CDR3 runs to 15 residues. V dropped 3 bases and J dropped 2 bases, with 12 bases sitting between them. Germline V gives CDR1 SNHLY, CDR2 FYNNEI.

This clonotype was detected many times. The chain combines TRBV4-1 with TRBJ2-1; D is perhaps TRBD1 or TRBD2 (5 bases each). Trimming stripped 1 base from V and 0 bases from J, with 7 bases between. This CDR3 has 15 amino acids. The germline gives CDR1 MGHRA, CDR2 YSYEKL. CDR3 protein: CASSQGGSSYNEQFF. In DNA, the CDR3 is TGCGCCAGCAGCCAAGGGGGGAGCTCCTACAATGAGCAGTTCTTC.

As concerns this clonotype: A much more abundant neighbour one base away suggests this may be a read error. The rearrangement links TRBV5-4 to TRBJ1-1, with TRBD1 matching 9 bases. CDR1 and CDR2 (germline): SGHNT, YYREEE (reference sequence). The CDR3 runs 15 residues. Losses at the gene ends were 2 bases for V and 6 bases for J; bases not matched to a gene: 8. The CDR3 region has the DNA TGTGCCAGCAGCTTCTTTGACAGGGGGAGGGCTGAAGCTTTCTTT. This gives the protein CASSFFDRGRAEAFF.

Comment on this clonotype: The junction and the germline gene differ at one end; a read error may be behind it. This sequence joins TRBV28 and TRBJ1-2; D not resolved. Germline V CDR1 and CDR2: MDHEN, SYDVKM. This CDR3 spans 16 amino acids. This chain's CDR3 is CASSLRGEPSNYGHTF. CDR3 DNA: TGTGCCAGCAGTTTACGGGGAGAGCCTTCTAACTATGGCCACACCTTT.

About this clonotype itself: A read error is possible here, since a much larger clone lies one base away. Since no conserved phenylalanine or tryptophan closes the CDR3, a read error is the likely cause. The V and J genes are TRBV4-1 and TRBJ2-7, with D perhaps matching TRBD1 (5 bases). The V gene lost 2 bases and the J gene lost 4 bases, with 9 bases spanning the gap. Per the germline V gene, CDR1 is MGHRA and CDR2 is YSYEKL. CDR3 length equals 13 residues. The DNA for the CDR3 is TGCGCCAGCAGCCAAATAGGGGTTTACGAGCAGTACTCC. Encoded protein: CASSQIGVYEQYS.

Remarks on this clonotype: Given a much more abundant clone one base away, this may be a read error. V usage is TRBV20-1 and J usage is TRBJ2-7, with TRBD1 as a possible D gene (6 bases). The CDR3 is made up of 14 amino acids. The V and J ends lost 7 bases and 4 bases respectively, with 20 bases between them. CDR1 and CDR2 from the germline V gene are DFQATT and SNEGSKA (reference sequence). CDR3 DNA sequence: TGCAGTGATTCCGGGGACACCCGAGGGTACGAGCAGTACTTC. Its protein product is CSDSGDTRGYEQYF.

This clonotype was detected only a few times. CDR3 in amino acids: CASSIASGGTHYEQYF. CDR3 nucleotides: TGTGCCAGTAGTATCGCAAGCGGGGGGACGCACTACGAGCAGTACTTC. This sequence joins TRBV19 and TRBJ2-7, with 9 bases identical to TRBD2. This CDR3 has 16 amino acids. V was pared by 3 bases and J by 3 bases, with 9 bases of the junction left unmatched. Germline CDR1 reads LNHDA; CDR2 reads SQIVND (reference sequence).

As to this clonotype: A much more abundant neighbour one base away suggests this may be a read error. The genes are TRBV7-2 and TRBJ2-1, with unresolved D. V lost 7 bases and J 8 bases, leaving 9 bases between the germline ends. Looked up from germline, CDR1 is SGHTA and CDR2 is FQGNSA. The length of the CDR3 is 11 residues. Here the CDR3 reads CASNQIDEQFF. In DNA form, the CDR3 reads TGTGCCAGCAACCAGATCGATGAGCAGTTCTTC.

This clonotype was observed at least ten times. The chain is built from TRBV7-2 and TRBJ1-5, with D unclear. Germline V CDR1 and CDR2: SGHTA, FQGNSA. The CDR3 runs 13 residues. Between the trimmed V and J ends, which lost 5 bases and 0 bases, there was a span of 5 bases. CDR3 nucleotides: TGTGCCAGCAGCGCAAATAGCAATCAGCCCCAGCATTTT. Its protein product is CASSANSNQPQHF.

This clonotype has a handful of counts. The V gene is TRBV30, the J gene TRBJ2-1; D gene uncertain. V shed 4 bases and J shed 0 bases, with 7 bases lying between them. The CDR3 is made up of 13 amino acids. The germline V gene encodes CDR1 GTSNPN and CDR2 SVGIG (reference sequence). CDR3 protein: CAWNRGSYNEQFF. CDR3 bases: TGTGCCTGGAATCGTGGCTCCTACAATGAGCAGTTCTTC.

The chain recombines TRBV10-2 with TRBJ1-3; TRBD1 might be the D (5 bases). Germline V gene lookup returns CDR1 WSHSY and CDR2 SAAADI. The V end was cut by 5 bases, the J end by 2 bases, with 10 bases between. The CDR3 spans 14 residues. The chain's CDR3 is CASSRMGPGNTIYF. DNA for the CDR3: TGCGCCAGCAGTAGGATGGGGCCTGGAAACACCATATATTTT.

This clonotype was recorded at least ten times. V and J are TRBV6-1 and TRBJ2-2; 10 positions agree with TRBD1. Unmatched junction bases numbered 6, after V lost 6 bases and J lost 5 bases. The CDR3 is 15 residues long. Germline CDR1 reads MNHNS; CDR2 reads SASEGT. CDR3 DNA: TGTGCCAGCAGCCCCGGGACAGGGGCTACCGGGGAGCTGTTTTTT. Its protein product is CASSPGTGATGELFF.

In this sample, this clonotype turned up a few times. This chain uses TRBV10-3 with TRBJ2-2; TRBD2 agrees at 10 bases. V lost 3 bases, J lost 6 bases, and 4 bases stayed unmatched. Germline V gene data show CDR1 as ENHRY and CDR2 as SYGVKD. This CDR3 is 15 amino acids long. As DNA, the CDR3 is TGTGCCATCAGTGACCCCCTAGCGGGAGCCGGGGAGCTGTTTTTT. Protein sequence: CAISDPLAGAGELFF.

This clonotype came up many times. The CDR3 reads CASTQGRNQPQHF. The DNA of the CDR3 is TGTGCCAGCACCCAGGGCAGAAATCAGCCCCAGCATTTT. The chain carries TRBV2 and TRBJ1-5, with D tentatively TRBD1 (5 bases). Germline V gene lookup returns CDR1 SNHLY and CDR2 FYNNEI. V shed 7 bases and J shed 4 bases, with 11 bases lying between them. CDR3 length equals 13 residues.

This clonotype has at least ten counts. CDR3 sequence: CASSVAGTRSTDTQYF. The DNA for the CDR3 is TGTGCCAGCAGTGTAGCAGGGACTAGAAGCACAGATACGCAGTATTTT. The chain employs TRBV7-2 and TRBJ2-3; 8 positions match TRBD2. The CDR3 covers 16 residues. The germline CDR1 and CDR2 sequences are SGHTA and FQGNSA. V dropped 6 bases and J dropped 0; count of bases not matched to a gene: 8.

This chain joins TRBV3-1 and TRBJ1-2; D possibly corresponds to TRBD1 (6 bases). The CDR3 is 15 amino acids. Trimming cost V 4 bases and J 7 bases, with 19 bases left between them. Germline V gene lookup returns CDR1 LGHDT and CDR2 YNNKEL (reference sequence). CDR3 nucleotides: TGTGCCAGCAGCCGCTCAGGTCAGGGGACTGCTGGCTACACCTTC. Translating it yields CASSRSGQGTAGYTF. Full variable domain (remainder filled in from reference TRBV3-1 and TRBJ1-2): DTAVSQTPKYLVTQMGNDKSIKCEQNLGHDTMYWYKQDSKKFLKIMFSYNNKELIINETVPNRFSPKSPDKAHLNLHINSLELGDSAVYFCASSRSGQGTAGYTFGSGTRLTVV.

This clonotype was found a few times. The rearrangement uses TRBV3-1 and TRBJ2-7; possible D gene TRBD1, 6 bases. The V gene lost 8 bases and the J gene lost 1 base, with 9 bases spanning the gap. The CDR3 consists of 12 residues. Germline lookup yields CDR1 LGHDT and CDR2 YNNKEL (reference sequence). CDR3 sequence: CASEDSSYEQYF. The CDR3 nucleotides are TGTGCCAGCGAGGACAGTTCCTACGAGCAGTACTTC.

This clonotype appeared many times. The V gene is TRBV19, the J gene TRBJ2-7; D is uncertain. The germline CDR1 and CDR2 sequences are LNHDA and SQIVND (reference sequence). V lost 5 bases to trimming and J lost 7 bases, with 15 bases between them. This CDR3 contains 13 residues. DNA of the CDR3: TGTGCCAGTAGTTTAACAGTTACCGGGGAGCAGTACTTC. It codes for CASSLTVTGEQYF.

This clonotype was observed at least ten times. V gene TRBV28 combines with J gene TRBJ1-1, with TRBD1 matching over 10 bases. The CDR3 totals 14 residues. Germline V gene lookup returns CDR1 MDHEN and CDR2 SYDVKM. V lost 2 bases and J lost 5; bases outside the gene matches: 2. In DNA form, the CDR3 reads TGTGCCAGCAGTTTAGACAGGGGGCGGACTGAAGCTTTCTTT. Translating gives CASSLDRGRTEAFF.

The sample holds many counts of this clonotype. V is TRBV3-1 and J is TRBJ2-1; possibly TRBD2 for D (5 bases). The CDR3 spans 17 residues. Trimming took off 0 bases at V and 7 bases at J, with 19 bases between the two ends. Germline V gene sequence: CDR1 LGHDT, CDR2 YNNKEL (reference sequence). CDR3 nucleotide sequence: TGTGCCAGCAGCCAAGATAGGATGAGCTCCGGGGAGAATGAGCAGTTCTTC. Its protein is CASSQDRMSSGENEQFF.

This clonotype has a count of ten or more. This chain joins TRBV5-1 and TRBJ1-1, with D maybe TRBD1 (5 bases). V lost 0 bases and J lost 6, with 15 bases in between. Germline V lookup: CDR1 SGHRS, CDR2 YFSETQ. The CDR3 runs to 15 residues. The CDR3 nucleotides read TGCGCCAGCAGCTTGGAGATCGGTGGGGGAGCTGAAGCTTTCTTT. Its protein is CASSLEIGGGAEAFF. The full variable domain, with the rest looked up from reference TRBV5-1 and TRBJ1-1, is KAGVTQTPRYLIKTRGQQVTLSCSPISGHRSVSWYQQTPGQGLQFLFEYFSETQRNKGNFPGRFSGRQFSNSRSEMNVSTLELGDSALYLCASSLEIGGGAEAFFGQGTRLTVV.

As for this clonotype: It is likely a read error, because the conserved phenylalanine at the end of the CDR3 is missing. The genes are TRBV28 and TRBJ1-2; a weak D match, TRBD1 (5 bases). CDR3 length equals 15 residues. The germline V and J ends were trimmed by 7 bases and 4 bases, with 19 bases remaining between them. Germline V lookup: CDR1 MDHEN, CDR2 SYDVKM. The CDR3 DNA follows: TGTGCCAGCACTTCGACCGGGGGTAGAATCTATGGCTACACCTTA. The encoded protein is CASTSTGGRIYGYTL.

The rearrangement links TRBV5-1 to TRBJ1-1; a possible D gene is TRBD1 (6 bases). The CDR3 is made up of 13 amino acids. Per germline, CDR1 SGHRS and CDR2 YFSETQ. Between the trimmed V and J ends, which lost 4 bases and 3 bases, there was a span of 10 bases. The CDR3 coding sequence is TGCGCCAGCAGCGATACAGGGTACACTGAAGCTTTCTTT. The encoded protein is CASSDTGYTEAFF.

The table lists this clonotype with many counts. The genes are TRBV19 and TRBJ2-7; TRBD1 is a possible D gene (6 bases). Germline CDR1 is LNHDA and CDR2 is SQIVND (reference sequence). The length of the CDR3 is 13 residues. V lost 3 bases and J 2 bases, leaving 8 bases between the germline ends. CDR3 sequence (DNA): TGTGCCAGTAGTATCGACAGGACCTACGAGCAGTACTTC. Amino acid sequence: CASSIDRTYEQYF.

This clonotype was observed a few times. The rearrangement uses TRBV9 and TRBJ2-3, with a weak D call TRBD1 (5 bases). There are 15 residues in the CDR3. Germline-derived CDR1 and CDR2 are SGDLS and YYNGEE. V shed 2 bases and J shed 4 bases, with 14 bases lying between them. In nucleotides, the CDR3 is TGTGCCAGCAGCGTTTCTCAGGGCGGACCAGATACGCAGTATTTT. Translated, it gives CASSVSQGGPDTQYF.

This clonotype counts as medium-sized. This sequence joins TRBV6-1 and TRBJ2-7, with a possible D match to TRBD1 (6 bases). CDR3 length: 12 residues. Trimming took 6 bases from V and 4 from J, leaving 10 bases between them. CDR1 is MNHNS and CDR2 is SASEGT in the germline V gene. CDR3 sequence: CASRPTGYEQYF. In nucleotides, the CDR3 is TGTGCCAGCAGACCAACAGGGTACGAGCAGTACTTC.